This is a list of T cell receptor beta chains from one sample in a study of blood T cell repertoires in COVID-19. TCRdb keeps only in-frame clones here, not all; method: immunoSEQ multiplex PCR. The table lists some 41,000 clones, 75% to 85% of them singletons. Sequencing was done on a sample of peripheral blood. The receptors here all came from a man older than 75 in a cohort sampled during active COVID-19. The CDR3 runs from the conserved cysteine through the conserved F or W. D genes are given only for firm matches. Not every row has a clone size; where given, it reads once, few, many or a size class.

NA TRBJ2-5 NA TRBV28 TGTGCCAGCAGTCGACAGGTTCAAGAGACCCAGTACTTC CASSRQVQETQYF
NA TRBJ1-6 TRBD1 TRBV2 TGTGCCAGCAGTGAAAGGGGACAGATTAATTCACCCCTCCACTTT CASSERGQINSPLHF
NA TRBJ1-4 TRBD1 TRBV2 TGTGCCAGCACCGAGGGGACAGCGCCTACAACTAATGAAAAACTGTTTTTT CASTEGTAPTTNEKLFF
NA TRBJ1-1 NA TRBV5-1 TGCGCCAGCAAGCCTTTAGGAGGCAGCACTGAAGCTTTCTTT CASKPLGGSTEAFF
NA TRBJ1-1 NA TRBV7-9 TGTGCCAGCGTCCCAGGCATCATGAACACTGAAGCTTTCTTT CASVPGIMNTEAFF
NA TRBJ2-7 TRBD2 TRBV14 TGTGCCAGCAGCCAAGATAGCGGGAGACGCGAGCAGTACTTC CASSQDSGRREQYF
few TRBJ2-3 TRBD1 TRBV10-1 TGCGCCAGCAGTGAGTCGAGCAGGGGGCGGGAAGATACGCAGTATTTT CASSESSRGREDTQYF
NA TRBJ2-2 TRBD1 TRBV11-3 TGTGCCAGCAGCTCGCGGACAGGGCTTAACACCGGGGAGCTGTTTTTT CASSSRTGLNTGELFF
NA TRBJ1-2 NA TRBV28 TGTGCCAGCAGGACAGGTTATTATGGCTACACCTTC CASRTGYYGYTF
NA TRBJ2-7 TRBD1 TRBV18 TGTGCCAGCTCACCGGCAGGGGGCTACGAGCAGTACTTC CASSPAGGYEQYF
NA TRBJ2-2 NA TRBV11-3 TGTGCCAGCAGCCCTCCTAACACCGGGGAGCTGTTTTTT CASSPPNTGELFF
NA TRBJ2-2 TRBD1 TRBV27 TGTGCCAGCAGACCACCCGGGACAGGGGGTACCGGGGAGCTGTTTTTT CASRPPGTGGTGELFF
few TRBJ2-7 TRBD2 TRBV4-3 TGCGCCAGCAGCCAACGTAGCGGGAGAAATGAGCAGTACTTC CASSQRSGRNEQYF
NA TRBJ1-4 NA TRBV5-1 TGCGCCAGCAGCTTGTCAGGGGCCCGGGGAGAAAAACTGTTTTTT CASSLSGARGEKLFF
medium-sized TRBJ2-7 NA TRBV2 TGTGCCAGCAGTGAGGGCAGGGTCTACGAGCAGTACTTC CASSEGRVYEQYF
NA TRBJ2-3 TRBD2 TRBV10-1 TGCGCCAGCAGTGAGTCCTGGACTAGCGGGAAAGGCACAGATACGCAGTATTTT CASSESWTSGKGTDTQYF
NA TRBJ1-5 TRBD1 TRBV2 TGTGCCAGCACTCTATGGGGGACAGGGTTACGGGGCACCATCAATCAGCCCCAGCATTTT CASTLWGTGLRGTINQPQHF
once TRBJ2-4 NA TRBV18 TGTGCCAGCTCCAAAGAGCAACAGGAAAACATTCAGTACTTC CASSKEQQENIQYF
NA TRBJ2-3 NA TRBV3-1/TRBV3-2 TGTGCCAGCAGCCAAGGACTAGAACCAGATACGCAGTATTTT CASSQGLEPDTQYF
NA TRBJ1-1 NA TRBV18 TGTGCCAGCTCCCCATCGACAGGACCCACTGAAGCTTTCTTT CASSPSTGPTEAFF
NA TRBJ1-6 NA TRBV7-2 TGTGCCAGCAGCTTTCGGCCAGGGGATTCACCCCTCCACTTT CASSFRPGDSPLHF
NA TRBJ2-7 TRBD2 TRBV5-4 TGTGCCAGCAGCTTGGGTCGCGGGAGCTCCTACGAGCAGTACTTC CASSLGRGSSYEQYF
NA TRBJ2-1 TRBD2 TRBV28 TGTGCCAGCAGGGGACTAGCGGGTCTTCCCTACAATGAGCAGTTCTTC CASRGLAGLPYNEQFF
NA TRBJ1-1 NA TRBV19 TGTGCCAGTAGTAAGCTGGGAGGGACTGAAGCTTTCTTT CASSKLGGTEAFF
once TRBJ1-1 TRBD1 TRBV29-1 TGCAGCGGGGGACAGGAGTACACTGAAGCTTTCTTT CSGGQEYTEAFF
NA TRBJ1-4 TRBD1 TRBV3-1/TRBV3-2 TGTGCCAGCAGCCAGGCACAGGGGGCGCGAGAAAAACTGTTTTTT CASSQAQGAREKLFF
NA TRBJ2-5 TRBD2 TRBV2 TGTGCCAGCATGAAGACTAGCGGGGGGGCAGAGACCCAGTACTTC CASMKTSGGAETQYF
NA TRBJ2-1 NA TRBV24-1 TGTGCCACCAGTGACCCCCGGCAGGGGTCCTACAATGAGCAGTTCTTC CATSDPRQGSYNEQFF
NA TRBJ2-7 NA TRBV12-3/TRBV12-4 TGTGCCAGCGGGTCAGGGTCCGAGCAGTACTTC CASGSGSEQYF
NA TRBJ2-2 TRBD1 TRBV2 TGTGCCAGCAGTGCAGGGGGCGCGGAGCTGTTTTTT CASSAGGAELFF
NA TRBJ1-2 NA TRBV29-1 TGCAGCGTGGAGACAGTACAGTATGGCTACACCTTC CSVETVQYGYTF
NA TRBJ2-7 NA TRBV2 TGTGCCAGCAGGGAAGATACCTACGAGCAGTACTTC CASREDTYEQYF
few TRBJ2-7 NA TRBV4-1 TGCGCCAGCAGCCAAGAGACCCACTCGGGTTACGAGCAGTACTTC CASSQETHSGYEQYF
NA TRBJ2-2 NA TRBV7-9 TGTGCCAGCAGCTTAATGGCGGGTTCCGGGGAGCTGTTTTTT CASSLMAGSGELFF
NA TRBJ1-3 NA TRBV18 TGTGCCACCATGGAGGGCGTCTCTGGAAACACCATATATTTT CATMEGVSGNTIYF
NA TRBJ1-6 NA TRBV6-2/TRBV6-3 TGTGCCAGCAGTTACTCCGGACATGCTAATTCACCCCTCCACTTT CASSYSGHANSPLHF
NA TRBJ1-5 NA TRBV5-5 TGTGCCAGCAGCCCCCTCAATCAGCCCCAGCATTTT CASSPLNQPQHF
few TRBJ2-7 NA TRBV21-1 TGTGCCAGCAGCACCACCCTCAGAGGCAGGGCCTACGAGCAGTACTTC CASSTTLRGRAYEQYF
NA TRBJ1-4 TRBD1 TRBV6-5 TGTGCCAGCAACCTCTCACAGGGGGCCCAAGGAAAACTGTTTTTT CASNLSQGAQGKLFF
NA TRBJ2-3 NA TRBV15 TGTGCCACCAGCAGTGACAGATACACAGATACGCAGTATTTT CATSSDRYTDTQYF
NA TRBJ1-1 NA TRBV7-8 TGTGCCAGCAGCTCAAGGAGGGGATCTGAAGCTTTCTTT CASSSRRGSEAFF
NA TRBJ1-1 NA TRBV7-2 TGTGCCAGCAGCCCAAACTTTAACAGGGTTACTGAAGCTTTCTTT CASSPNFNRVTEAFF
NA TRBJ2-3 TRBD2 TRBV4-1 TGCGCCAGCAGCCTCGGACTAGGTGGGGGGATAACAGATACGCAGTATTTT CASSLGLGGGITDTQYF
NA TRBJ2-7 NA TRBV10-1 TGCGCCACCAAACCCGCTGGGGAGACCTACGAGCAGTACTTC CATKPAGETYEQYF
NA TRBJ1-1 NA TRBV20-1 TGCAGTGCTTCCCCGGGCCAGGGAGCTTTCTTT CSASPGQGAFF
NA TRBJ1-1 TRBD1 TRBV5-1 TGCGCCAGCAGCTCAGGACAGGGTCCCACTGAAGCTTTCTTT CASSSGQGPTEAFF
NA TRBJ2-1 NA TRBV19 TGTGCCAGTATTAAAGGAGGGGGGGCCGGAAATGAGCAGTTCTTC CASIKGGGAGNEQFF
few TRBJ1-1 NA TRBV20-1 TGCAGTGCTAAACGGGGTAACGAAGCTTTCTTT CSAKRGNEAFF
NA TRBJ2-7 TRBD1 TRBV19 TGTGCCAGTAGTACCGGGACAGGTGGGTCCGAGCAGTACTTC CASSTGTGGSEQYF
NA TRBJ2-3 NA TRBV5-6 TGTGCCAGCAGCTTGGGGGGGGGCACAGATACGCAGTATTTT CASSLGGGTDTQYF
NA TRBJ1-1 TRBD1 TRBV28 TGTGCCAGCACCCAACAGGGGGGGGTGGGTCTCTTT CASTQQGGVGLF
once TRBJ1-1 TRBD1 TRBV2 TGTGCCAGCAGCGGCGGGGACAGGGGGCATAACACTGAAGCTTTCTTT CASSGGDRGHNTEAFF
NA TRBJ2-5 TRBD1 TRBV18 TGTGCCAGCTCACCCTGGACAGGCGGACAAGAGACCCAGTACTTC CASSPWTGGQETQYF
NA TRBJ1-5 TRBD1 TRBV19 TGTGCCAGTAGATACGGGACAGGGGACAATCAGCCCCAGCATTTT CASRYGTGDNQPQHF
NA TRBJ1-3 NA TRBV24-1 TGTGCCACCAGTGCGGGTTTCTCTGGAAACACCATATATTTT CATSAGFSGNTIYF
NA TRBJ2-2 TRBD2 TRBV4-1 TGCGCCAGCAGCCAACTACCAGGGACTAGCGGGAGCTCTGGCACCGGGGAGCTGTTTTTT CASSQLPGTSGSSGTGELFF
NA TRBJ1-1 NA TRBV28 TGTGCCAGTCTCCGGGGGACTGAAGCTTTCTTT CASLRGTEAFF
NA TRBJ2-7 TRBD1 TRBV2 TGTGCCAGCAGTGCGGACAGGGGTTACGAGCAGTACTTC CASSADRGYEQYF
NA TRBJ2-1 NA TRBV5-1 TGCGCCAGCAGCTTGGCCAGCACAGTTTACAATGAGCAGTTCTTC CASSLASTVYNEQFF
NA TRBJ1-1 TRBD1 TRBV5-5 TGTGCCAGCAGCCAAGGACAGGGGAAGGGCACTGAAGCTTTCTTT CASSQGQGKGTEAFF